What follows describes a single T cell receptor (beta chain). The data originate from a study of T cell responses to AZD1222 COVID-19 vaccine. This table comes from immunoSEQ multiplex PCR, and its TCRdb copy is limited to in-frame clones, with some not included. This sample has 110,000 to 150,000 clones, with under 95% found just once. V was pared by 6 bases and J by 0 bases, with 1 base of the junction left unmatched. Germline V gene lookup returns CDR1 SGHDN and CDR2 FVKESK. The CDR3 sequence is 13 residues long. The rearrangement uses TRBV14 and TRBJ1-1, with 7 bases matching TRBD1. This material consisted of peripheral blood, taken on day 0 of AZD1222 vaccination. This TCR was sampled from an adult in good health. CDR3 nucleotides: TGTGCCAGCAGACAGGGGTTGAACACTGAAGCTTTCTTT. The encoded protein is CASRQGLNTEAFF.